The sequence of this T cell receptor beta chain was determined in a study of beta chain features in type 1 diabetes. Overall study context: Researchers looked at 95 million to 140 million sorted cells across all samples.

The CDR3 totals 13 residues. Trimming removed 3 bases at V and 5 bases at J, with 10 bases between. Germline V gene data show CDR1 as SNHLY and CDR2 as FYNNEI. Expressed TCRB transcripts were sequenced because the entire RNA isolate underwent reverse transcription. The protocol was immunoSEQ multiplex PCR, while the TCRdb copy is restricted to in-frame clones and leaves out a portion. The data hold 100,000 to 150,000 clones, with around 9% observed a single time. There are a few counts of this clone. Its antigen is currently unknown. General study results and limits: TCRB CDR3s were moderately but significantly shorter in Type 1 diabetes patients in all four CD4+ subsets. Any role of HLA type in TCRB rearrangement remained unresolved here. Fewer insertions but more deletions were seen at VDJ junctions in type 1 diabetes patients. Naive, central memory and Treg TCRB repertoires appeared more alike in patients than in healthy donors.

Material: central memory CD4+ T cells from blood. V usage is TRBV2 and J usage is TRBJ2-5, with D possibly matching TRBD2 (7 bases). The TCR sequence derives from a young man with type 1 diabetes. DNA of the CDR3: TGTGCCAGCAGTGATGGGGGGGCGGAGACCCAGTACTTC. As protein: CASSDGGAETQYF. The complete variable domain, with remaining parts taken from reference TRBV2 and TRBJ2-5, reads EPEVTQTPSHQVTQMGQEVILRCVPISNHLYFYWYRQILGQKVEFLVSFYNNEISEKSEIFDDQFSVERPDGSNFTLKIRSTKLEDSAMYFCASSDGGAETQYFGPGTRLLVL.